Presented here are 25 T cell receptor beta chains from one specimen sequenced in a study of cytomegalovirus exposure and HLA in healthy donors. 60 Vbeta and 13 Jbeta primers were used in PCR. Method: immunoSEQ multiplex PCR; TCRdb's copy keeps in-frame clones and lacks some. The sample carries about 120,000 clones, 70% to 90% recorded once. The sequenced sample consisted of PBMCs. The origin of the receptors is a man aged 40-49 years in good health and CMV-seronegative.

To note about this clone: At one end the junction does not follow the germline gene, possibly because of a read error. This rearrangement joins TRBV4-3 to TRBJ1-1, with D perhaps TRBD1 (5 bases). This CDR3 has 17 residues. Per germline, CDR1 LGHNA and CDR2 YSLEER. The CDR3 DNA is TGCGCCAGCAGTCAAGATATTAGGGGATTGGGGAACACTGAAGCTTTCTTT. Amino acids: CASSQDIRGLGNTEAFF.

The V gene is TRBV5-6, the J gene TRBJ1-4, with D perhaps matching TRBD1 (5 bases). CDR3 length equals 16 residues. Germline loops: CDR1 SGHDT, CDR2 YYEEEE. V was pared by 4 bases and J by 3 bases, with 16 bases between. CDR3 residues: CASSQSNRRSNEKLFF. In DNA, the CDR3 is TGTGCCAGCAGCCAATCCAACAGGCGTTCTAATGAAAAACTGTTTTTT. Variable domain in full (rest from reference TRBV5-6 and TRBJ1-4): DAGVTQSPTHLIKTRGQQVTLRCSPKSGHDTVSWYQQALGQGPQFIFQYYEEEERQRGNFPDRFSGHQFPNYSSELNVNALLLGDSALYLCASSQSNRRSNEKLFFGSGTQLSVL.

This chain connects TRBV30 to TRBJ1-2; D may be TRBD1 (6 bases). This CDR3 comprises 13 residues. CDR1 and CDR2 (germline): GTSNPN, SVGIG (reference sequence). Between the trimmed V and J ends, which lost 0 bases and 8 bases, there was a span of 13 bases. CDR3 sequence: CAWSVGGPEGYTF. In DNA form, the CDR3 reads TGTGCCTGGAGTGTAGGGGGTCCGGAGGGCTACACCTTC. Combining the CDR3 with reference TRBV30 and TRBJ1-2 gives the whole variable domain SQTIHQWPATLVQPVGSPLSLECTVEGTSNPNLYWYRQAAGRGLQLLFYSVGIGQISSEVPQNLSASRPQDRQFILSSKKLLLSDSGFYLCAWSVGGPEGYTFGSGTRLTVV.

The chain uses TRBV6-4 and TRBJ1-6; 8 positions match TRBD1. With 4 bases clipped from V and 4 bases from J, the junction kept 3 bases outside the gene matches. The CDR3 extends over 15 amino acids. The germline V gene encodes CDR1 MRHNA and CDR2 SNTAGT. The CDR3 sequence is CASSAGTGYNSPLHF. The CDR3 DNA reads as TGTGCCAGCAGTGCCGGGACAGGTTATAATTCACCCCTCCACTTT.

Turning to this clone: A read error may produce the germline difference seen at one junction end. The chain has TRBV6-1 and TRBJ2-6; D is perhaps TRBD2 (6 bases). The germline gives CDR1 MNHNS, CDR2 SASEGT. This CDR3 contains 15 residues. The CDR3 region is CASSQGLSGANGLTF. CDR3 coding DNA: TGTGCCAGCAGTCAGGGACTCTCTGGGGCCAACGGCCTGACTTTC.

The gene calls are TRBV5-1 and TRBJ1-1; D perhaps matches TRBD1 (5 bases). The CDR3 is 16 amino acids. The germline V and J ends were trimmed by 0 bases and 0 bases, with 12 bases remaining between them. Germline V gene data show CDR1 as SGHRS and CDR2 as YFSETQ. The CDR3 protein is CASSLATGGMNTEAFF. CDR3 bases: TGCGCCAGCAGCTTGGCCACGGGGGGAATGAACACTGAAGCTTTCTTT.

V is TRBV5-1 and J is TRBJ1-2; D remains unclear. Germline V gene sequence: CDR1 SGHRS, CDR2 YFSETQ. V gave up 0 bases and J gave up 7 bases, with 4 bases separating them. This CDR3 contains 11 residues. The CDR3 protein is CASSLAGGYTF. CDR3 nucleotides: TGCGCCAGCAGCTTGGCAGGTGGCTACACCTTC.

V is TRBV6-5 and J is TRBJ1-1; D ambiguous. CDR1 is MNHEY and CDR2 is SVGAGI in the germline V gene. The CDR3 totals 14 residues. V was shortened by 6 bases and J by 7 bases, with 18 bases between the two germline ends. In nucleotides, the CDR3 is TGTGCCAGCAGCACCTCCGGCGGCTTGGGTGAAGCTTTCTTT. Protein product: CASSTSGGLGEAFF.

V gene TRBV5-6 combines with J gene TRBJ2-3; 10 bases line up with TRBD2. The CDR3 has 15 residues. Per germline, CDR1 SGHDT and CDR2 YYEEEE. The trim removed 4 bases at V and 2 bases at J, leaving 4 bases unmatched. The CDR3 spells CASSPSGGATDTQYF. CDR3 nucleotide sequence: TGTGCCAGCAGCCCGAGCGGGGGGGCCACAGATACGCAGTATTTT.

The rearrangement joins TRBV27 to TRBJ2-7; TRBD2 agrees at 13 bases. This CDR3 comprises 15 residues. The V and J ends lost 5 bases and 7 bases, in that order; junction bases with no gene match: 8. Germline-derived CDR1 and CDR2 are MNHEY and SMNVEV (reference sequence). This CDR3 is CASSRLAGGRDEQYF. DNA for the CDR3: TGTGCCAGCAGTAGACTAGCGGGAGGACGCGATGAGCAGTACTTC.

The rearrangement uses TRBV6-6 and TRBJ2-1; D possibly corresponds to TRBD2 (7 bases). The germline V and J ends were trimmed by 5 bases and 10 bases, with 15 bases remaining between them. From germline, CDR1 is MNHNY and CDR2 SVGAGI (reference sequence). The CDR3 runs to 13 residues. CDR3 nucleotide sequence: TGTGCCAGCAGTATCTTAGGGGGAGGGGAGCAGTTCTTC. Amino acid sequence: CASSILGGGEQFF.

This clone was seen only once. The chain joins TRBV18 to TRBJ2-3, with D possibly being TRBD1 (6 bases). Trimming took 4 bases from V and 1 from J, leaving 15 bases between them. The germline V gene encodes CDR1 KGHSH and CDR2 LQKENI. This CDR3 is built from 16 residues. Here the CDR3 DNA reads TGTGCCAGCTCACAACGGGACATCGGTCGCACAGATACGCAGTATTTT. This encodes CASSQRDIGRTDTQYF.

A single count supports this clone. This chain connects TRBV7-2 to TRBJ1-3, with a possible D match to TRBD1 (6 bases). This CDR3 contains 16 residues. Trimming stripped 5 bases from V and 0 bases from J, with 14 bases between. Per germline, CDR1 SGHTA and CDR2 FQGNSA. The CDR3 DNA reads TGTGCCAGCAGCCTCACCGGGACACCCTCTGGAAACACCATATATTTT. Protein product: CASSLTGTPSGNTIYF.

The genes are TRBV6-5 and TRBJ2-6; TRBD1 is a possible D gene (5 bases). Trimming removed 9 bases at V and 1 base at J, with 10 bases between. The CDR3 has 14 amino acids. CDR1 MNHEY and CDR2 SVGAGI come from the germline V gene. This CDR3 reads CASRGTSGANVLTF. The DNA of the CDR3 is TGTGCCAGTAGGGGCACTTCTGGGGCCAACGTCCTGACTTTC.

The chain employs TRBV7-8 and TRBJ2-3; 7 positions match TRBD2. Germline lookup yields CDR1 SGHVS and CDR2 FQNEAQ. There are 18 residues in the CDR3. The J segment lost 4 bases and the V segment lost 0 bases, leaving 13 bases of the junction unmatched. The CDR3 here is CASSLALRGRAGADTQYF. The CDR3, as DNA: TGTGCCAGCAGCTTAGCGCTTCGTGGGAGGGCCGGGGCAGATACGCAGTATTTT. Complete variable domain (other parts from reference TRBV7-8 and TRBJ2-3): GAGVSQSPRYKVAKRGQDVALRCDPISGHVSLFWYQQALGQGPEFLTYFQNEAQLDKSGLPSDRFFAERPEGSVSTLKIQRTQQEDSAVYLCASSLALRGRAGADTQYFGPGTRLTVL.

The rearrangement links TRBV28 to TRBJ1-2, with 8 bases that match TRBD1. This CDR3 spans 15 amino acids. V trimming: 4 bases; J trimming: 4 bases; junction bases outside the gene matches: 8. Germline V gene sequence: CDR1 MDHEN, CDR2 SYDVKM. The CDR3 spells CASSSAAGGAYGYTF. The DNA of the CDR3 is TGTGCCAGCAGTTCCGCCGCAGGGGGCGCCTATGGCTACACCTTC.

The rearrangement links TRBV5-4 to TRBJ2-7, with 7 nucleotides matching TRBD2. The germline V gene encodes CDR1 SGHNT and CDR2 YYREEE (reference sequence). This CDR3 is 16 amino acids long. J gave up 3 bases and V 4 bases, and 13 bases lay outside the gene matches. The CDR3 nucleotides read TGTGCCAGCAGCCTGGGCGGGTCCAGCGGGGTCTACGAGCAGTACTTC. This translates into CASSLGGSSGVYEQYF.

This clone has just a few counts. V is TRBV7-9 and J is TRBJ2-4; D is possibly TRBD2 (5 bases). Germline loops: CDR1 SEHNR, CDR2 FQNEAQ (reference sequence). Trimming took 5 bases from V and 6 from J, leaving 20 bases between them. This CDR3 has 16 amino acids. The CDR3 nucleotides are TGTGCCAGCAGCCCCCCGGTCGGGGAAGCCGGAAACATTCAGTACTTC. Protein product: CASSPPVGEAGNIQYF.

The chain combines TRBV28 with TRBJ2-3; TRBD2 matches 7 bases. Germline loops: CDR1 MDHEN, CDR2 SYDVKM. J was trimmed by 1 base and V by 1 base; bases with no gene match: 5. The CDR3 is 16 residues long. The CDR3 nucleotides are TGTGCCAGCAGTTTATTAGTGGCGGGAGGCACAGATACGCAGTATTTT. It translates to CASSLLVAGGTDTQYF.

The chain recombines TRBV7-9 with TRBJ1-6; D gene ambiguous. CDR3 length equals 15 residues. Trimming cost V 0 bases and J 6 bases, with 9 bases left between them. Germline V CDR1 and CDR2: SEHNR, FQNEAQ (reference sequence). The CDR3 loop reads CASSLAAVPNSPLHF. CDR3 nucleotide sequence: TGTGCCAGCAGCTTAGCCGCGGTACCTAATTCACCCCTCCACTTT.

The chain joins TRBV28 to TRBJ1-1, with 9 bases identical to TRBD1. Per germline, CDR1 MDHEN and CDR2 SYDVKM. CDR3 length: 14 amino acids. The trim removed 3 bases at V and 10 bases at J, leaving 9 bases unmatched. CDR3 DNA: TGTGCCAGCAGTTTTAGAGGGGGGACAGGGAGAGCTTTCTTT. Its translation: CASSFRGGTGRAFF.

The chain carries TRBV5-6 and TRBJ2-1; D gene unclear. There are 15 residues in the CDR3. Germline V gene data show CDR1 as SGHDT and CDR2 as YYEEEE. Trimming pared 2 bases from V and 0 bases from J, leaving 9 bases between. The CDR3 bases are TGTGCCAGCAGCTTAACGGCTAGCTCCTACAATGAGCAGTTCTTC. It specifies CASSLTASSYNEQFF.

The V gene is TRBV7-2, the J gene TRBJ2-5, with 8 bases identical to TRBD1. CDR1 is SGHTA, CDR2 FQGNSA, per germline. The CDR3 loop spans 18 amino acids. The V gene end was trimmed by 5 bases and the J gene end by 2 bases; junction bases not matched to a gene: 16. As DNA, the CDR3 is TGTGCCAGCAGCCCTGGGGTCCTGACAGGGGCAACACAAGAGACCCAGTACTTC. Its translation is CASSPGVLTGATQETQYF.

The V and J genes are TRBV19 and TRBJ1-5; D not resolved. Germline V gives CDR1 LNHDA, CDR2 SQIVND (reference sequence). The length of the CDR3 is 18 residues. V gave up 7 bases and J gave up 4 bases, with 26 bases separating them. CDR3 in amino acids: CASTDWATVGTTNQPQHF. The CDR3 DNA follows: TGTGCCAGTACCGATTGGGCCACCGTCGGCACGACAAATCAGCCCCAGCATTTT.

This chain links TRBV29-1 with TRBJ1-5, with a possible D match to TRBD1 (6 bases). Trimming removed 4 bases at V and 0 bases at J, with 10 bases between. Germline V CDR1 and CDR2: SQVTM, ANQGSEA. This CDR3 has 14 residues. DNA of the CDR3: TGCAGCGTTGTACAGGGTTCTAGCAATCAGCCCCAGCATTTT. Protein: CSVVQGSSNQPQHF. The whole variable domain, remainder taken from reference TRBV29-1 and TRBJ1-5, is SAVISQKPSRDICQRGTSLTIQCQVDSQVTMMFWYRQQPGQSLTLIATANQGSEATYESGFVIDKFPISRPNLTFSTLTVSNMSPEDSSIYLCSVVQGSSNQPQHFGDGTRLSIL.